What follows are 32 T cell receptor beta chains derived from one specimen sequenced in a study of blood T cell repertoires in COVID-19. Repertoires were generated with immunoSEQ multiplex PCR, while TCRdb's copy carries only in-frame clones and drops some. The sample holds under 250,000 clones, roughly 84% seen once. Source material: peripheral blood. These receptors originate from a woman aged 60 to 75 with acute or convalescent COVID-19.

The chain has TRBV14 and TRBJ2-3, with D maybe TRBD1 (5 bases). CDR1 is SGHDN and CDR2 is FVKESK in the germline V gene. Trimming shortened V by 0 bases and J by 5 bases, and 9 bases separated the two germline ends. The length of the CDR3 is 14 residues. In nucleotides, the CDR3 is TGTGCCAGCAGCCAAGACAGGGTGGTAGATACGCAGTATTTT. This translates into CASSQDRVVDTQYF.

This clone was seen only once. The chain combines TRBV29-1 with TRBJ1-3, with D possibly being TRBD1 (5 bases). V was cut by 6 bases and J by 7 bases, with 10 bases left in between. The CDR3 contains 11 residues. Germline V CDR1 and CDR2: SQVTM, ANQGSEA. CDR3 sequence reads: CSVGGDNTIYF. As DNA, the CDR3 is TGCAGCGTCGGGGGAGATAACACCATATATTTT.

The genes are TRBV18 and TRBJ2-1; 8 bases line up with TRBD2. The CDR3 covers 17 residues. The V segment lost 4 bases and the J segment 11 bases; nucleotides outside the gene matches: 19. Germline V CDR1 and CDR2: KGHSH, LQKENI. Here the CDR3 reads CASSLVGPRGGSPQQFF. CDR3 coding DNA: TGTGCCAGCTCACTTGTAGGGCCTCGGGGGGGTTCCCCGCAGCAGTTCTTC.

V gene TRBV3-1 (or the pseudogene TRBV3-2) combines with J gene TRBJ1-6, with D unresolved. V shed 1 base and J shed 6 bases, with 7 bases lying between them. Germline CDR1 and CDR2: LGHDT and YNNKEL (reference sequence). This CDR3 comprises 14 residues. The CDR3 spells CASSQGVTNSPLHF. The CDR3, as DNA: TGTGCCAGCAGCCAAGGAGTTACTAATTCACCCCTCCACTTT.

The chain recombines TRBV6-5 with TRBJ2-5; D might be TRBD2 (6 bases). CDR3 length: 14 amino acids. V was pared by 8 bases and J by 2 bases, with 15 bases between. Germline V lookup: CDR1 MNHEY, CDR2 SVGAGI. The CDR3 DNA follows: TGTGCCAGCCAAGGCGGGGCAGGTCAAGAGACCCAGTACTTC. It yields the protein CASQGGAGQETQYF.

This chain uses TRBV27 with TRBJ1-5; D remains ambiguous. The CDR3 has 13 residues. V lost 3 bases to trimming and J lost 3 bases, with 6 bases between them. Germline V lookup: CDR1 MNHEY, CDR2 SMNVEV (reference sequence). The chain's CDR3 is CASSFGDNQPQHF. Here the CDR3 DNA reads TGTGCCAGCAGTTTCGGGGACAATCAGCCCCAGCATTTT.

The rearrangement links TRBV28 to TRBJ2-3, with TRBD2 identical over 9 bases. The CDR3 contains 15 residues. CDR1 and CDR2 from the germline V gene are MDHEN and SYDVKM. Trimming removed 3 bases from V and 6 bases from J; junction bases left unmatched: 7. The CDR3 is CASSLWRGGLDTQYF. In nucleotides, the CDR3 is TGTGCCAGCAGTTTGTGGCGGGGGGGGCTTGATACGCAGTATTTT.

The chain has TRBV10-3 and TRBJ1-6; D possibly corresponds to TRBD1 (6 bases). CDR3 size: 15 residues. V was shortened by 2 bases and J by 7 bases, with 12 bases between the two germline ends. Germline CDR1 reads ENHRY; CDR2 reads SYGVKD. The CDR3 region is CAISEVTGPNSPLHF. CDR3 DNA: TGTGCCATCAGTGAGGTAACAGGGCCCAATTCACCCCTCCACTTT.

This clone was recorded only once. V is TRBV11-3 and J is TRBJ2-3; a weak D match, TRBD2 (5 bases). The CDR3 sequence is 15 residues long. V lost 4 bases, J lost 3 bases, and 14 bases lay in between. In germline, CDR1 is SGHNT, CDR2 YENEEA. CDR3 loop: CASSSGGSGTDTQYF. The CDR3 region has the DNA TGTGCCAGCAGCTCGGGTGGGTCGGGAACAGATACGCAGTATTTT.

Concerning this clone: Other DNA sequences in the sample encode the same CDR3. V is TRBV9 and J is TRBJ2-5; 9 bases line up with TRBD2. The CDR3 runs 15 residues. In germline, CDR1 is SGDLS, CDR2 YYNGEE. Trimming at V came to 0 bases and at J to 1 base, leaving 1 base not matched to a gene. CDR3 DNA sequence: TGTGCCAGCAGCGTAGGCGGGGGGGTCCAAGAGACCCAGTACTTC. It translates to CASSVGGGVQETQYF.

The chain couples TRBV19 to TRBJ1-1, with a tentative D call TRBD1 (6 bases). The germline gives CDR1 LNHDA, CDR2 SQIVND (reference sequence). V was pared by 1 base and J by 0 bases, with 15 bases between. This CDR3 spans 17 amino acids. CDR3 DNA: TGTGCCAGTAGTATAGGGGGGACACCTCCCATGAACACTGAAGCTTTCTTT. Translation: CASSIGGTPPMNTEAFF.

The chain has TRBV4-2 and TRBJ1-2, with D unresolved. V was clipped by 7 bases and J by 4 bases, with 13 bases between them. Germline V gene lookup returns CDR1 LGHNA and CDR2 YNFKEQ. The CDR3 sequence is 13 residues long. In DNA form, the CDR3 reads TGTGCCAGCACCAGAGAGGGTCGCTATGGCTACACCTTC. Residues: CASTREGRYGYTF.

J is TRBJ2-5 and V is TRBV29-1; D is possibly TRBD1 (5 bases). This CDR3 contains 12 residues. In germline, CDR1 is SQVTM, CDR2 ANQGSEA. Trimming took off 3 bases at V and 7 bases at J, with 12 bases between the two ends. The CDR3 bases are TGCAGCGTTGAGATAGGGGAAGGGACCCAGTACTTC. The encoded protein is CSVEIGEGTQYF.

CDR3 protein: CAWSVRDRGNYGYTF. The CDR3 DNA follows: TGTGCCTGGAGTGTAAGGGACAGGGGGAACTATGGCTACACCTTC. V usage is TRBV30 and J usage is TRBJ1-2, with TRBD1 matching 11 bases. CDR3 length equals 15 residues. Germline CDR1 and CDR2: GTSNPN and SVGIG (reference sequence). V gave up 0 bases and J gave up 2 bases; unmatched junction bases: 2.

V usage is TRBV6-5 and J usage is TRBJ2-7; the match to TRBD2 covers 11 bases. The CDR3 totals 15 residues. Trimming removed 0 bases from V and 5 bases from J; junction bases left unmatched: 3. Germline CDR1 is MNHEY and CDR2 is SVGAGI. The CDR3 here is CASSYSLAGANEQYF. The CDR3 region has the DNA TGTGCCAGCAGTTACTCACTAGCGGGGGCGAACGAGCAGTACTTC.

The genes are TRBV7-2 and TRBJ1-4; a weak D match, TRBD1 (5 bases). The CDR3 has 17 residues. V was trimmed by 1 base and J by 6 bases, leaving 18 bases between them. Germline V CDR1 and CDR2: SGHTA, FQGNSA. CDR3 amino acids: CASSLGLGLRGYEKLFF. The CDR3 DNA reads as TGTGCCAGCAGCTTAGGTCTAGGTTTACGGGGGTATGAAAAACTGTTTTTT.

The chain uses TRBV4-1 and TRBJ2-3, with D perhaps matching TRBD1 (7 bases). Trimming left V 6 bases short and J 4 bases short, with 17 bases between. Germline assignment: CDR1 MGHRA and CDR2 YSYEKL. The CDR3 length is 15 residues. The DNA for the CDR3 is TGCGCCAGCAGGGGAGGAGGGGGCCCGCCAGATACGCAGTATTTT. This sequence encodes CASRGGGGPPDTQYF.

The CDR3 DNA reads as TGTGCCAGCAGTCCCACGCGGAGGGGGCACACTGAAGCTTTCTTT. This gives the protein CASSPTRRGHTEAFF. The chain uses TRBV6-5 and TRBJ1-1; 7 nucleotides agree with TRBD1. The CDR3 has 15 residues. J gave up 3 bases and V 5 bases, and 9 bases lay outside the gene matches. Germline CDR1 MNHEY, CDR2 SVGAGI.

The chain carries TRBV4-1 and TRBJ1-3, with 9 bases matching TRBD1. The trim removed 1 base at V and 1 base at J, leaving 5 bases unmatched. The CDR3 runs 17 residues. Germline values: CDR1 MGHRA, CDR2 YSYEKL. The CDR3 loop reads CASSQGSGTGSGNTIYF. CDR3 bases: TGCGCCAGCAGCCAAGGCTCCGGGACAGGGTCTGGAAACACCATATATTTT.

V and J are TRBV24-1 and TRBJ2-5; tentative D call: TRBD1 (6 bases). This CDR3 is built from 14 residues. Germline V CDR1 and CDR2: KGHDR, SFDVKD. V lost 5 bases and J 4 bases, leaving 13 bases between the germline ends. CDR3 sequence: CATSAGALGETQYF. The CDR3 nucleotides are TGTGCCACCAGTGCAGGGGCCCTGGGAGAGACCCAGTACTTC.

This chain links TRBV3-1 (or the pseudogene TRBV3-2) with TRBJ2-1; 7 bases agree with TRBD1. V trimming: 2 bases; J trimming: 5 bases; junction bases outside the gene matches: 12. The CDR3 length is 17 residues. CDR1 and CDR2 from the germline V gene are LGHDT and YNNKEL (reference sequence). This CDR3 is CASSQQYRGLGDNEQFF. Written as DNA, the CDR3 is TGTGCCAGCAGCCAACAGTACAGGGGCCTGGGGGACAATGAGCAGTTCTTC.

CDR3 nucleotide sequence: TGTGCCAGCAGGGCTCAGGAGGGGCGAGAAAAACTGTTTTTT. It yields the protein CASRAQEGREKLFF. The V gene is TRBV6-5, the J gene TRBJ1-4, with D possibly TRBD1 on 5 matching bases. The CDR3 is 14 amino acids. CDR1 and CDR2 from the germline V gene are MNHEY and SVGAGI. Deletions cut 6 bases from V and 8 bases from J, with 16 bases between.

The chain combines TRBV15 with TRBJ2-3; possible D gene TRBD1, 6 bases. Germline assignment: CDR1 LNHNV and CDR2 YYDKDF (reference sequence). This CDR3 comprises 16 residues. V was pared by 3 bases and J by 5 bases, with 18 bases between. The CDR3 DNA follows: TGTGCCACCAGCAGGGGTTCGGGCGCGACAGGAGATACGCAGTATTTT. It yields the protein CATSRGSGATGDTQYF.

The rearrangement uses TRBV30 and TRBJ1-2, with 8 positions matching TRBD1. The V and J ends lost 2 bases and 6 bases, in that order; junction bases with no gene match: 11. Germline V CDR1 and CDR2: GTSNPN, SVGIG (reference sequence). The CDR3 spans 15 residues. The CDR3 DNA reads TGTGCCTGGAGTAATTCCGGGACAGGAGTCAATGGCTACACCTTC. This translates into CAWSNSGTGVNGYTF.

V usage is TRBV28 and J usage is TRBJ2-3; 8 positions match TRBD2. CDR3 length: 15 amino acids. Per germline, CDR1 MDHEN and CDR2 SYDVKM. V was pared by 3 bases and J by 1 base, with 3 bases of the junction left unmatched. CDR3 DNA sequence: TGTGCCAGCAGTTTGCGGGGGGCAGGCACAGATACGCAGTATTTT. Translating gives CASSLRGAGTDTQYF. Variable domain in full (rest from reference TRBV28 and TRBJ2-3): DVKVTQSSRYLVKRTGEKVFLECVQDMDHENMFWYRQDPGLGLRLIYFSYDVKMKEKGDIPEGYSVSREKKERFSLILESASTNQTSMYLCASSLRGAGTDTQYFGPGTRLTVL.

The V gene is TRBV7-3, the J gene TRBJ1-4; D gene ambiguous. V was trimmed by 3 bases and J by 0 bases, leaving 8 bases between them. Germline V lookup: CDR1 SGHTA, CDR2 FQGTGA. This CDR3 comprises 15 residues. The CDR3 loop reads CASSFAVATNEKLFF. The DNA for the CDR3 is TGTGCCAGCAGCTTTGCGGTTGCAACTAATGAAAAACTGTTTTTT.

The V gene is TRBV6-5, the J gene TRBJ1-2; TRBD1 is a possible D gene (5 bases). Between the trimmed V and J ends, which lost 7 bases and 8 bases, there was a span of 17 bases. The CDR3 spans 13 residues. Germline CDR1 is MNHEY and CDR2 is SVGAGI. Here the CDR3 reads CASTEQRGNGYTF. CDR3 DNA sequence: TGTGCCAGCACCGAACAAAGGGGTAACGGCTACACCTTC.

CDR3 amino acids: CASSRGEAGTEAFF. CDR3 DNA sequence: TGTGCCAGCAGCCGGGGGGAGGCCGGCACTGAAGCTTTCTTT. The gene calls are TRBV7-3 and TRBJ1-1, with D perhaps matching TRBD1 (5 bases). With 5 bases removed from V and 4 bases from J, the gap between germline ends came to 14 bases. The CDR3 loop spans 14 amino acids. Germline CDR1 and CDR2: SGHTA and FQGTGA.

This sequence joins TRBV19 and TRBJ2-3; a weak D match, TRBD2 (5 bases). The CDR3 covers 13 residues. Trimming cost V 5 bases and J 7 bases, with 13 bases left between them. Germline V gives CDR1 LNHDA, CDR2 SQIVND (reference sequence). CDR3 in DNA: TGTGCCAGTAGTGAGGGTGGCGGATATACGCAGTATTTT. Residues: CASSEGGGYTQYF.

This clone was counted once. The chain is built from TRBV11-3 and TRBJ2-3; 10 positions match TRBD1. V dropped 1 base and J dropped 3; count of bases not matched to a gene: 4. The CDR3 sequence is 16 residues long. The germline gives CDR1 SGHNT, CDR2 YENEEA. CDR3 in amino acids: CASSLGGQGMTDTQYF. The CDR3 DNA follows: TGTGCCAGCAGCTTAGGGGGACAGGGGATGACAGATACGCAGTATTTT. Together with reference TRBV11-3 and TRBJ2-3, the CDR3 gives the full variable domain: EAGVVQSPRYKIIEKKQPVAFWCNPISGHNTLYWYLQNLGQGPELLIRYENEEAVDDSQLPKDRFSAERLKGVDSTLKIQPAELGDSAVYLCASSLGGQGMTDTQYFGPGTRLTVL.

J is TRBJ2-5 and V is TRBV4-1; tentative D call: TRBD2 (6 bases). Between the trimmed V and J ends, which lost 1 base and 2 bases, there was a span of 14 bases. The CDR3 length is 16 residues. Per germline, CDR1 MGHRA and CDR2 YSYEKL. Here the CDR3 DNA reads TGCGCCAGCAGCCAAGGTCCCACGGGGGTGCAAGAGACCCAGTACTTC. It is translated as CASSQGPTGVQETQYF.

Worth noting for this clone: The same CDR3 arises from other DNA sequences in this sample as well. The chain carries TRBV5-1 and TRBJ2-2, with 7 bases matching TRBD1. V dropped 0 bases and J dropped 3; count of bases not matched to a gene: 2. The CDR3 spans 15 residues. CDR1 and CDR2 from the germline V gene are SGHRS and YFSETQ. CDR3 coding DNA: TGCGCCAGCAGCTTGGGACAGGGCTACACCGGGGAGCTGTTTTTT. Translated, it gives CASSLGQGYTGELFF.